This entry lists 32 T cell receptor beta chains sequenced from one sample in a study of radiation and T cells in renal cell carcinoma. Time point noted: baseline pretreatment blood. As for treatment: 15 Gy SBRT to primary tumor, nephrectomy 4 weeks later. Sequencing used immunoSEQ multiplex PCR; TCRdb keeps in-frame clones, though not all of them. In the table there are some 140,000 clones, about 88% of which are singletons. Sequenced here: blood, sampled from a patient whose treatment included radiotherapy and nephrectomy. These receptors originate from a woman aged 45-65 years with renal cell carcinoma.

The genes are TRBV30 and TRBJ1-1, with a tentative D call TRBD1 (6 bases). The length of the CDR3 is 11 residues. Germline V gene data show CDR1 as GTSNPN and CDR2 as SVGIG (reference sequence). V dropped 7 bases and J dropped 4 bases, with 10 bases sitting between them. The CDR3 here is CASAGVTEAFF. CDR3 nucleotide sequence: TGTGCCTCGGCAGGGGTCACTGAAGCTTTCTTT.

This CDR3 is CASSLKPPSGRVEQYF. DNA for the CDR3: TGTGCCAGCAGCTTAAAACCCCCTAGCGGGCGGGTCGAGCAGTACTTC. The rearrangement uses TRBV7-4 and TRBJ2-7, with TRBD2 matching 8 bases. Germline V gene sequence: CDR1 SGHVT, CDR2 SQSDAQ. Losses at the gene ends were 2 bases for V and 6 bases for J; bases not matched to a gene: 12. CDR3 length equals 16 residues.

A single count supports this clone. The V call is TRBV5-3, the J call TRBJ1-2, with D perhaps TRBD1 (5 bases). TRBV5-3 is reported as an ORF; its role is uncertain. The CDR3 loop spans 15 amino acids. V gave up 0 bases and J gave up 6 bases, with 15 bases separating them. The DNA of the CDR3 is TGTGCCAGAAGCTTGGAGTGGGGCGCGGTGGATGGCTACACCTTC. Translating gives CARSLEWGAVDGYTF.

This chain uses TRBV5-1 with TRBJ2-3; a possible D gene is TRBD2 (5 bases). CDR1 is SGHRS, CDR2 YFSETQ, per germline. Trimming removed 5 bases from V and 5 bases from J, with 12 bases in between. CDR3 length: 13 residues. The CDR3 here is CASRRVSGDTQYF. The DNA of the CDR3 is TGCGCCAGCAGGAGGGTTTCAGGAGATACGCAGTATTTT.

The chain carries TRBV5-4 and TRBJ2-3; 7 bases match TRBD1. This CDR3 spans 15 amino acids. CDR1 is SGHNT and CDR2 is YYREEE in the germline V gene (reference sequence). The trim removed 6 bases at V and 0 bases at J, leaving 7 bases unmatched. The CDR3 bases are TGTGCCAGCACCACGTCAGGGGGAAGCACAGATACGCAGTATTTT. It encodes CASTTSGGSTDTQYF.

V gene TRBV18 combines with J gene TRBJ1-1; TRBD1 agrees at 7 bases. Trimming removed 3 bases from V and 3 bases from J; junction bases left unmatched: 4. The germline V gene has CDR1 KGHSH and CDR2 LQKENI. This CDR3 contains 14 residues. CDR3 DNA sequence: TGTGCCAGCTCACCCAACCAGGGGGACACTGAAGCTTTCTTT. Amino acids: CASSPNQGDTEAFF. Together with reference TRBV18 and TRBJ1-1, the CDR3 gives the full variable domain: NAGVMQNPRHLVRRRGQEARLRCSPMKGHSHVYWYRQLPEEGLKFMVYLQKENIIDESGMPKERFSAEFPKEGPSILRIQQVVRGDSAAYFCASSPNQGDTEAFFGQGTRLTVV.

The rearrangement links TRBV4-1 to TRBJ2-7; TRBD2 matches 8 bases. The ends lost 2 bases at V and 4 bases at J; junction bases unmatched: 4. In germline, CDR1 is MGHRA, CDR2 YSYEKL. CDR3 length equals 14 residues. This chain's CDR3 is CASSQMRGAYEQYF. CDR3 bases: TGCGCCAGCAGCCAAATGCGGGGGGCTTACGAGCAGTACTTC.

The chain employs TRBV4-2 and TRBJ2-7; TRBD2 matches at 11 bases. The CDR3 sequence is 18 residues long. Germline V gene lookup returns CDR1 LGHNA and CDR2 YNFKEQ. After removal of 0 bases from V and 3 bases from J, the junction contained 10 bases not matched to a gene. This chain's CDR3 is CASSQDSLAGGNHYEQYF. For the CDR3, the DNA is TGTGCCAGCAGCCAAGATTCCCTAGCGGGGGGCAACCACTACGAGCAGTACTTC.

The chain couples TRBV4-3 to TRBJ1-2, with a tentative D call TRBD1 (6 bases). This CDR3 is built from 17 residues. Germline values: CDR1 LGHNA, CDR2 YSLEER. The V and J ends lost 1 base and 6 bases respectively, with 21 bases between them. The chain's CDR3 is CASSQVLPGTRDDGYTF. Here the CDR3 DNA reads TGCGCCAGCAGCCAAGTTCTCCCCGGGACAAGGGATGATGGCTACACCTTC.

This chain uses TRBV5-4 with TRBJ2-2; 7 bases fit TRBD1. Germline-derived CDR1 and CDR2 are SGHNT and YYREEE (reference sequence). This CDR3 is 16 amino acids long. The trim removed 4 bases at V and 7 bases at J, leaving 13 bases unmatched. The CDR3 spells CASSPRTGWGGGELFF. DNA for the CDR3: TGTGCCAGCAGCCCCAGGACAGGATGGGGTGGCGGGGAGCTGTTTTTT.

CDR3 nucleotide sequence: TGTGCCAGCGGGACTACCCCAGGGACAGATACGCAGTATTTT. Translating gives CASGTTPGTDTQYF. The rearrangement uses TRBV6-1 and TRBJ2-3; 7 positions agree with TRBD2. Germline values: CDR1 MNHNS, CDR2 SASEGT. V lost 8 bases, J lost 3 bases, and 8 bases stayed unmatched. The CDR3 runs to 14 residues.

The chain uses TRBV6-1 and TRBJ2-1, with 7 bases matching TRBD1. V lost 7 bases, J lost 5 bases, and 11 bases stayed unmatched. This CDR3 region has 15 residues. The germline V gene has CDR1 MNHNS and CDR2 SASEGT. The CDR3 DNA reads as TGTGCCAGCAAATCCCCATTCGGACAGGACAATGAGCAGTTCTTC. Encoded protein: CASKSPFGQDNEQFF.

This clone was observed a handful of times. The chain combines TRBV7-3 with TRBJ1-6; possible D gene TRBD1, 6 bases. Germline values: CDR1 SGHTA, CDR2 FQGTGA. This CDR3 spans 14 amino acids. Trimming cost V 6 bases and J 10 bases, with 16 bases left between them. CDR3 DNA sequence: TGTGCCAGCAGTGACAAGGGGGAAGGGTCACCCCTCCACTTT. Protein: CASSDKGEGSPLHF.

This chain links TRBV2 with TRBJ2-3; 7 nucleotides align to TRBD2. The CDR3 covers 13 residues. With V trimmed by 8 bases and J by 4 bases, 6 bases remained unmatched. Looked up from germline, CDR1 is SNHLY and CDR2 is FYNNEI. For the CDR3, the DNA is TGTGCCAGCGGAACGGGGGGTGCAGATACGCAGTATTTT. Its translation is CASGTGGADTQYF.

CDR3 bases: TGTGCCAGTAGTGAGGGAGGCGGGGCCTGGGATACGCAGTATTTT. Its protein is CASSEGGGAWDTQYF. The chain employs TRBV19 and TRBJ2-3; D is possibly TRBD2 (6 bases). The V gene lost 5 bases and the J gene lost 6 bases, with 18 bases spanning the gap. The CDR3 length is 15 residues. Germline V gene sequence: CDR1 LNHDA, CDR2 SQIVND (reference sequence).

The genes are TRBV10-1 and TRBJ1-2; no clear D gene. CDR1 and CDR2 (germline): WNHNN, SYGVQD (reference sequence). The V and J ends lost 3 bases and 13 bases respectively, with 12 bases between them. The CDR3 runs to 11 residues. CDR3 amino acids: CASSDGRSSTF. The CDR3 DNA is TGCGCCAGCAGTGACGGCCGAAGTAGCACCTTC.

The rearrangement links TRBV7-8 to TRBJ1-2; unclear D gene. From germline, CDR1 is SGHVS and CDR2 FQNEAQ. The V end was cut by 6 bases, the J end by 2 bases, with 10 bases between. CDR3 size: 13 residues. CDR3 sequence reads: CASSLPENYGYTF. The CDR3 bases are TGTGCCAGCAGTCTTCCAGAGAACTATGGCTACACCTTC.

The chain joins TRBV5-6 to TRBJ1-2; D remains unclear. Germline loops: CDR1 SGHDT, CDR2 YYEEEE. V dropped 6 bases and J dropped 4 bases, with 13 bases sitting between them. The CDR3 is made up of 13 amino acids. CDR3: CASTQEVAYGYTF. CDR3 nucleotide sequence: TGTGCCAGCACCCAAGAGGTAGCCTATGGCTACACCTTC.

This clone showed up just once. The chain uses TRBV6-5 and TRBJ2-1, with TRBD2 identical over 8 bases. This CDR3 has 15 amino acids. In germline, CDR1 is MNHEY, CDR2 SVGAGI. Germline trimming cut 2 bases from V and 5 bases from J; bases unmatched to any gene: 5. The CDR3 region is CASSYGAGVNNEQFF. In DNA, the CDR3 is TGTGCCAGCAGTTACGGAGCGGGGGTAAACAATGAGCAGTTCTTC.

The chain uses TRBV9 and TRBJ2-3; D uncertain. CDR1 and CDR2 from the germline V gene are SGDLS and YYNGEE. The CDR3 runs 15 residues. V gave up 2 bases and J gave up 7 bases, with 17 bases separating them. The CDR3 loop is CASSVYSIGINTQYF. The CDR3 coding sequence is TGTGCCAGCAGCGTTTATAGCATAGGAATAAATACGCAGTATTTT.

The chain recombines TRBV11-2 with TRBJ1-5, with D perhaps TRBD1 (5 bases). The CDR3 is 15 residues long. Trimming removed 5 bases at V and 1 base at J, with 12 bases between. CDR1 and CDR2 (germline): SGHAT, FQNNGV. CDR3 DNA sequence: TGTGCCAGCAGCAGCCTCGGACAAAGCAATCAGCCCCAGCATTTT. Translated: CASSSLGQSNQPQHF.

The chain is built from TRBV27 and TRBJ1-6; TRBD1 is a possible D gene (5 bases). The CDR3 runs 14 residues. Germline CDR1 MNHEY, CDR2 SMNVEV (reference sequence). Trimming pared 10 bases from V and 7 bases from J, leaving 17 bases between. CDR3 nucleotides: TGTGCCACCCTGCCGGGACGGCAAAATTCACCCCTCCACTTT. As protein: CATLPGRQNSPLHF.

This clone was seen a single time. The CDR3 loop reads CASKPALAVNTGELFF. DNA for the CDR3: TGCGCCTCGAAGCCGGCGCTAGCGGTAAACACCGGGGAGCTGTTTTTT. The V gene is TRBV5-1, the J gene TRBJ2-2; 7 bases fit TRBD2. Per germline, CDR1 SGHRS and CDR2 YFSETQ. The CDR3 length is 16 residues. Trimming removed 10 bases from V and 2 bases from J; junction bases left unmatched: 14.

Note on this clone: The sample carries other DNA sequences with the same CDR3. The gene calls are TRBV7-9 and TRBJ1-2; 8 bases are shared with TRBD1. The junction had 4 bases not matched to a gene; V was cut back by 3 bases and J by 4 bases. Germline loops: CDR1 SEHNR, CDR2 FQNEAQ (reference sequence). This CDR3 contains 14 residues. The CDR3 loop reads CASSLAGQGYGYTF. The CDR3 DNA follows: TGTGCCAGCAGCTTGGCCGGACAGGGCTATGGCTACACCTTC.

CDR3: CASSLGTGWTEAFF. CDR3 DNA sequence: TGCGCCAGCAGCTTGGGCACCGGTTGGACTGAAGCTTTCTTT. The chain links TRBV5-1 to TRBJ1-1; D ambiguous. Germline CDR1 SGHRS, CDR2 YFSETQ. The CDR3 contains 14 residues. V was cut by 0 bases and J by 5 bases, with 11 bases left in between.

The J gene is TRBJ2-1, the V gene TRBV7-6; perhaps D is TRBD1 or TRBD2 (6 bases each). In germline, CDR1 is SGHVS, CDR2 FNYEAQ. The CDR3 covers 15 residues. Trimming took 5 bases from V and 3 from J, leaving 14 bases between them. This chain's CDR3 is CASSARGPRYNEQFF. In DNA form, the CDR3 reads TGTGCCAGCAGCGCCCGGGGGCCCCGCTACAATGAGCAGTTCTTC.

The chain links TRBV5-6 to TRBJ2-3, with unresolved D. Germline CDR1 is SGHDT and CDR2 is YYEEEE. Trimming removed 0 bases at V and 1 base at J, with 6 bases between. The CDR3 loop spans 14 amino acids. CDR3 DNA sequence: TGTGCCAGCAGCTTGGCGCCCGGCACAGATACGCAGTATTTT. As protein: CASSLAPGTDTQYF.

This chain uses TRBV7-2 with TRBJ1-2; D is unclear. The germline V gene encodes CDR1 SGHTA and CDR2 FQGNSA. V shed 3 bases and J shed 5 bases, with 7 bases lying between them. CDR3 length: 12 residues. CDR3 DNA sequence: TGTGCCAGCAGCTTCGGAGGGTATGGCTACACCTTC. It yields the protein CASSFGGYGYTF.

This chain connects TRBV7-2 to TRBJ2-7; D might be TRBD1 or TRBD2, each matching 5 bases. V lost 5 bases and J lost 3, with 14 bases in between. CDR1 and CDR2 from the germline V gene are SGHTA and FQGNSA. The CDR3 runs to 14 residues. CDR3 DNA sequence: TGTGCCAGCAGCGTGTCCGGGACCATCTACGAGCAGTACTTC. Translation: CASSVSGTIYEQYF. The full variable domain, its missing parts supplied by reference TRBV7-2 and TRBJ2-7, is GAGVSQSPSNKVTEKGKDVELRCDPISGHTALYWYRQSLGQGLEFLIYFQGNSAPDKSGLPSDRFSAERTGGSVSTLTIQRTQQEDSAVYLCASSVSGTIYEQYFGPGTRLTVT.

The V call is TRBV29-1, the J call TRBJ2-3; D is uncertain. Per germline, CDR1 SQVTM and CDR2 ANQGSEA. V was clipped by 2 bases and J by 2 bases, with 14 bases between them. The CDR3 covers 15 residues. Written as DNA, the CDR3 is TGCAGCGTTGAACGTAGGGCCACTCCCACAGATACGCAGTATTTT. This codes for CSVERRATPTDTQYF.

The rearrangement joins TRBV2 to TRBJ1-3; D is uncertain. This CDR3 contains 13 residues. Germline V gene data show CDR1 as SNHLY and CDR2 as FYNNEI. V lost 8 bases and J 1 base, leaving 9 bases between the germline ends. In DNA form, the CDR3 reads TGTGCCAGCGGTCAGGAATCTGGAAACACCATATATTTT. It is translated as CASGQESGNTIYF. Full variable domain (remainder filled in from reference TRBV2 and TRBJ1-3): EPEVTQTPSHQVTQMGQEVILRCVPISNHLYFYWYRQILGQKVEFLVSFYNNEISEKSEIFDDQFSVERPDGSNFTLKIRSTKLEDSAMYFCASGQESGNTIYFGEGSWLTVV.

This clone was observed once. V gene TRBV6-1 combines with J gene TRBJ2-3; D could derive from TRBD1 or TRBD2 (6 bases each). The V gene's germline CDR1 is MNHNS and CDR2 SASEGT. V was cut by 1 base and J by 9 bases, with 23 bases left in between. The CDR3 extends over 17 amino acids. This chain's CDR3 is CASSEGEGGRGGKTQYF. In DNA form, the CDR3 reads TGTGCCAGCAGTGAAGGCGAGGGGGGTAGAGGAGGGAAGACGCAGTATTTT.